This T cell receptor beta chain appears in the sequencing data of a study of T cell responses to AZD1222 COVID-19 vaccine. The CDR3 is made up of 14 amino acids. J was trimmed by 9 bases and V by 3 bases; bases with no gene match: 3. Germline V CDR1 and CDR2: SGHTA, FQGTGA. Produced via immunoSEQ multiplex PCR; TCRdb's table is partial and in-frame only. The sample carries fewer than 200,000 clones, approximately 91% recorded once. Sequenced material: peripheral blood, taken on day 0 of AZD1222 vaccination. This clonotype originated in an adult in good health. The chain joins TRBV7-3 to TRBJ2-1; 12 nucleotides match TRBD2. CDR3 nucleotides: TGTGCCAGCAGCTTGACTAGCGGGAGTCTTGAGCAGTTCTTC. Its protein product is CASSLTSGSLEQFF.